These 11 T cell receptor beta chains were all obtained from the same sample, sequenced in a study of control samples from healthy donors and cancer patients. The protocol was immunoSEQ multiplex PCR, while the TCRdb copy is restricted to in-frame clones and leaves out a portion. The sample has some 150,000 clones, 75% to 95% seen once. Input material: blood. Receptor source: a woman aged 25 to 39 in good health.

The rearrangement joins TRBV6-5 to TRBJ1-1, with TRBD1 matching 7 bases. Germline CDR1 and CDR2: MNHEY and SVGAGI. J gave up 0 bases and V 6 bases, and 7 bases lay outside the gene matches. The CDR3 totals 15 residues. As DNA, the CDR3 is TGTGCCAGCAGAGCGAGGGACAGAGTGAACACTGAAGCTTTCTTT. Residues: CASRARDRVNTEAFF.

The chain has TRBV6-4 and TRBJ2-1, with 11 bases identical to TRBD2. The CDR3 is 15 residues long. Germline assignment: CDR1 MRHNA and CDR2 SNTAGT. Trimming at V came to 2 bases and at J to 9 bases, leaving 6 bases not matched to a gene. The CDR3 here is CASSDGTSGSSEQFF. The CDR3, as DNA: TGTGCCAGCAGTGACGGCACTAGCGGGAGTAGTGAGCAGTTCTTC.

The chain recombines TRBV7-6 with TRBJ2-1; 7 nucleotides align to TRBD2. Germline V gives CDR1 SGHVS, CDR2 FNYEAQ. The trim removed 1 base at V and 6 bases at J, leaving 3 bases unmatched. The CDR3 sequence is 14 residues long. CDR3 region: CASSLGTSTNEQFF. CDR3 bases: TGTGCCAGCAGCTTAGGGACTAGTACCAATGAGCAGTTCTTC.

In the case of this clone: The junction shows a germline mismatch at one end, possibly a read error. At the DNA level, this CDR3 is encoded by other sequences in the same sample as well. The J gene is TRBJ1-1, the V gene TRBV7-7; no clear D. This CDR3 has 13 residues. Looked up from germline, CDR1 is SSHAT and CDR2 is FNYEAQ (reference sequence). Here the CDR3 reads CASSLATNTEAFF. CDR3 nucleotides: TGCGCCAGCAGCTTAGCTACGAACACTGAAGCTTTCTTT. Using reference TRBV7-7 and TRBJ1-1 for the parts outside the CDR3, the full variable domain is GAGVSQSPRYKVTKRGQDVTLRCDPISSHATLYWYQQALGQGPEFLTYFNYEAQPDKSGLPSDRFSAERPEGSISTLTIQRTEQRDSAMYRCASSLATNTEAFFGQGTRLTVV.

This sequence joins TRBV19 and TRBJ2-7; 9 bases map to TRBD1. The CDR3 runs to 16 residues. After removal of 4 bases from V and 1 base from J, the junction contained 8 bases not matched to a gene. CDR1 and CDR2 (germline): LNHDA, SQIVND (reference sequence). The CDR3 sequence is CASSTPPGQGSYEQYF. CDR3 DNA: TGTGCCAGTAGTACCCCGCCCGGACAGGGGTCCTACGAGCAGTACTTC.

This clone was recorded once. This chain's CDR3 is CASSQDRQGANYGYTF. The CDR3 nucleotides are TGTGCCAGCAGCCAAGACCGACAGGGGGCTAACTATGGCTACACCTTC. J is TRBJ1-2 and V is TRBV14; 9 bases agree with TRBD1. The germline gives CDR1 SGHDN, CDR2 FVKESK. V dropped 0 bases and J dropped 0; count of bases not matched to a gene: 2. This CDR3 has 16 residues.

The gene calls are TRBV10-3 and TRBJ2-3, with D possibly being TRBD1 (5 bases). V shed 4 bases and J shed 3 bases, with 17 bases lying between them. Per germline, CDR1 ENHRY and CDR2 SYGVKD. The CDR3 is 16 amino acids. CDR3 DNA sequence: TGTGCCATCAGTGGGATGGACAAGGTGGGAACAGATACGCAGTATTTT. This codes for CAISGMDKVGTDTQYF.

The chain has TRBV28 and TRBJ1-6; tentative D call: TRBD1 (5 bases). CDR1 and CDR2 from the germline V gene are MDHEN and SYDVKM. Trimming shortened V by 6 bases and J by 7 bases, and 13 bases separated the two germline ends. This CDR3 spans 14 amino acids. CDR3 nucleotides: TGTGCCAGCAGCCCCGGGACTTGGAATTCACCCCTCCACTTT. Translated, it gives CASSPGTWNSPLHF.

The rearrangement links TRBV15 to TRBJ2-1; 7 nucleotides match TRBD1. V shed 3 bases, J shed 0 bases, and the junction held 5 bases outside the gene matches. The CDR3 has 16 residues. Germline V CDR1 and CDR2: LNHNV, YYDKDF (reference sequence). CDR3 in DNA: TGTGCCACCAGCAGTCACTCAGGGGGCTCCTACAATGAGCAGTTCTTC. It codes for CATSSHSGGSYNEQFF.

In DNA form, the CDR3 reads TGCGCCAGCAGCTTGGGGCTAGCGGGGTACAATGAGCAGTTCTTC. Encoded protein: CASSLGLAGYNEQFF. This chain connects TRBV5-1 to TRBJ2-1; TRBD2 matches 9 bases. Germline V gene data show CDR1 as SGHRS and CDR2 as YFSETQ. V was clipped by 0 bases and J by 4 bases; unmatched bases: 2. The CDR3 runs to 15 residues.

The rearrangement joins TRBV11-3 to TRBJ1-3; TRBD1 agrees at 7 bases. V trimming: 5 bases; J trimming: 0 bases; junction bases outside the gene matches: 7. This CDR3 is built from 16 residues. CDR1 SGHNT and CDR2 YENEEA come from the germline V gene. CDR3 sequence: CASSPGQTLSGNTIYF. Here the CDR3 DNA reads TGTGCCAGCAGCCCGGGACAGACCCTCTCTGGAAACACCATATATTTT.